The 9 T cell receptor beta chains below come from one sample, sequenced in a study of cytomegalovirus exposure and HLA in healthy donors. The PCR had 60 Vbeta and 13 Jbeta primers. Sequencing used immunoSEQ multiplex PCR; TCRdb keeps in-frame clones, though not all of them. The table records roughly 130,000 clones, around 80% of them present only once. The sequenced material came from PBMCs. These receptors were taken from a young man in good health and CMV-seronegative.

This clone was counted a single time. Germline and junction disagree at one end, which may indicate a read error. The V and J genes are TRBV7-7 and TRBJ2-1, with 9 bases matching TRBD1. CDR3 size: 16 residues. From germline, CDR1 is SSHAT and CDR2 FNYEAQ (reference sequence). The DNA of the CDR3 is TGTGCTAGCAGCTTAGATACAGGGGGCCAGGGGGGTGAGCAGTTCTTC. It is translated as CASSLDTGGQGGEQFF.

The chain links TRBV19 to TRBJ1-3, with D hard to call. The CDR3 extends over 13 amino acids. The V end was cut by 1 base, the J end by 3 bases, with 4 bases between. Germline values: CDR1 LNHDA, CDR2 SQIVND (reference sequence). CDR3 residues: CASSIAVGNTIYF. In DNA form, the CDR3 reads TGTGCCAGTAGTATAGCCGTTGGAAACACCATATATTTT.

The genes are TRBV7-8 and TRBJ2-3; D perhaps matches TRBD1 (6 bases). This CDR3 contains 17 residues. CDR1 and CDR2 (germline): SGHVS, FQNEAQ. V gave up 3 bases and J gave up 2 bases, with 18 bases separating them. CDR3 sequence reads: CASSFQGLATNTDTQYF. The DNA for the CDR3 is TGTGCCAGCAGCTTCCAGGGGCTAGCTACAAACACAGATACGCAGTATTTT.

This CDR3 reads CASSYSPGATGELFF. The DNA of the CDR3 is TGTGCCAGCAGTTACTCGCCAGGGGCTACCGGGGAGCTGTTTTTT. The gene calls are TRBV6-5 and TRBJ2-2; D may be TRBD1 (6 bases). With 0 bases removed from V and 5 bases from J, the gap between germline ends came to 10 bases. The V gene's germline CDR1 is MNHEY and CDR2 SVGAGI. CDR3 size: 15 residues.

V usage is TRBV5-6 and J usage is TRBJ1-5, with D uncertain. The germline V gene encodes CDR1 SGHDT and CDR2 YYEEEE. V lost 1 base to trimming and J lost 1 base, with 6 bases between them. The CDR3 has 14 residues. The CDR3 here is CASSLQFSNQPQHF. CDR3 DNA: TGTGCCAGCAGCTTGCAGTTCAGCAATCAGCCCCAGCATTTT.

This clone was observed a handful of times. The V gene is TRBV5-6, the J gene TRBJ2-6, with 8 positions matching TRBD1. CDR1 and CDR2 (germline): SGHDT, YYEEEE. With 1 base clipped from V and 1 base from J, the junction kept 4 bases outside the gene matches. This CDR3 has 17 amino acids. CDR3 nucleotides: TGTGCCAGCAGCTTGAATGGACAGGGTTCTGGGGCCAACGTCCTGACTTTC. It is translated as CASSLNGQGSGANVLTF.

The V and J genes are TRBV7-9 and TRBJ2-5; the D is unclear. This CDR3 contains 14 residues. Germline loops: CDR1 SEHNR, CDR2 FQNEAQ (reference sequence). V gave up 1 base and J gave up 4 bases, with 10 bases separating them. For the CDR3, the DNA is TGTGCCAGCAGCTTAGTTTTTGGCGGAGAGACCCAGTACTTC. Translated, it gives CASSLVFGGETQYF. The full variable domain, its missing parts supplied by reference TRBV7-9 and TRBJ2-5, is DTGVSQNPRHKITKRGQNVTFRCDPISEHNRLYWYRQTLGQGPEFLTYFQNEAQLEKSRLLSDRFSAERPKGSFSTLEIQRTEQGDSAMYLCASSLVFGGETQYFGPGTRLLVL.

The rearrangement links TRBV5-1 to TRBJ2-5; D remains ambiguous. Trimming removed 0 bases from V and 0 bases from J, with 6 bases in between. This CDR3 comprises 14 residues. Germline lookup yields CDR1 SGHRS and CDR2 YFSETQ. As DNA, the CDR3 is TGCGCCAGCAGCTTGGTGGCAGACCAAGAGACCCAGTACTTC. Protein product: CASSLVADQETQYF. Full variable domain (rest looked up from reference TRBV5-1 and TRBJ2-5): KAGVTQTPRYLIKTRGQQVTLSCSPISGHRSVSWYQQTPGQGLQFLFEYFSETQRNKGNFPGRFSGRQFSNSRSEMNVSTLELGDSALYLCASSLVADQETQYFGPGTRLLVL.

The chain is built from TRBV5-6 and TRBJ1-4, with D unresolved. Trimming removed 1 base at V and 7 bases at J, with 14 bases between. The CDR3 spans 15 residues. Per the germline V gene, CDR1 is SGHDT and CDR2 is YYEEEE. The CDR3 coding sequence is TGTGCCAGCAGCTTGTTTGAGTTGGTTAGTGAAAAACTGTTTTTT. As protein: CASSLFELVSEKLFF. The whole variable domain, remainder taken from reference TRBV5-6 and TRBJ1-4, is DAGVTQSPTHLIKTRGQQVTLRCSPKSGHDTVSWYQQALGQGPQFIFQYYEEEERQRGNFPDRFSGHQFPNYSSELNVNALLLGDSALYLCASSLFELVSEKLFFGSGTQLSVL.